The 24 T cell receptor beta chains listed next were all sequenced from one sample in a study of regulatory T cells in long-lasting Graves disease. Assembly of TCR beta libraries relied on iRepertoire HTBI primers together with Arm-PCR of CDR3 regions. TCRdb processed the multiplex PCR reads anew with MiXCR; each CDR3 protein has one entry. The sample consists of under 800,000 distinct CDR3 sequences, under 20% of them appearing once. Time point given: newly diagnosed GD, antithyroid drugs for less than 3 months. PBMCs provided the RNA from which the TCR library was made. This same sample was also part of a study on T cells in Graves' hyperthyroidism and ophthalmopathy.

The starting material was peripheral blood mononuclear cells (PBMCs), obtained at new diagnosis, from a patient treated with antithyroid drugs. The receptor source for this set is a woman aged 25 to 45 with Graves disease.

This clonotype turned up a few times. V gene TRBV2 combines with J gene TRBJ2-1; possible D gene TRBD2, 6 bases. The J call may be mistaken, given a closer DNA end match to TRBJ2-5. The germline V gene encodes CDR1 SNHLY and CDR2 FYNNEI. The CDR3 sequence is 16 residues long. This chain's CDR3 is CASSELGRGILETQYF. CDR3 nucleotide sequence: TGTGCCAGCAGCGAGCTGGGACGGGGGATTTTGGAGACCCAGTACTTC.

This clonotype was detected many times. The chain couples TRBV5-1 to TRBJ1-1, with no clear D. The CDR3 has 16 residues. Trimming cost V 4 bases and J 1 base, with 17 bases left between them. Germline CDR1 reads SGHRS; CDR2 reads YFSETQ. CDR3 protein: CASSRRTDQTNTEAFF. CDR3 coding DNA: TGCGCCAGCAGCCGCCGGACGGACCAAACGAACACTGAAGCTTTCTTT.

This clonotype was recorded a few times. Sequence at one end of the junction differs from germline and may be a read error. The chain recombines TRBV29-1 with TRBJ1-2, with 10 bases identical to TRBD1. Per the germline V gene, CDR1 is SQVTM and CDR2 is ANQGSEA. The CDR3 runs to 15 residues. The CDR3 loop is CSALTGQGSWYDYTF. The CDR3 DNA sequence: TGCAGCGCTCTAACGGGACAGGGGAGTTGGTATGACTACACCTTC.

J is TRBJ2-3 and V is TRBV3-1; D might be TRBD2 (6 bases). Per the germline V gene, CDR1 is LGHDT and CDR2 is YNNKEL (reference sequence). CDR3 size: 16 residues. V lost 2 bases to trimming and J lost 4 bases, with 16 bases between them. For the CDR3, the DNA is TGTGCCAGCAGCCAAAGGAGGGGCGGGGACGCAGATACGCAGTATTTT. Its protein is CASSQRRGGDADTQYF.

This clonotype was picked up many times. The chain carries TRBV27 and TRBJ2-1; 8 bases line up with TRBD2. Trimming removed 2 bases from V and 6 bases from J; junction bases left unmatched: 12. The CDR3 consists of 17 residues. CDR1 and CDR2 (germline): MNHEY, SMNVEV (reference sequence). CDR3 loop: CASSLRGLREGSNEQFF. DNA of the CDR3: TGTGCCAGCAGTTTAAGGGGCCTCCGGGAGGGTTCCAATGAGCAGTTCTTC.

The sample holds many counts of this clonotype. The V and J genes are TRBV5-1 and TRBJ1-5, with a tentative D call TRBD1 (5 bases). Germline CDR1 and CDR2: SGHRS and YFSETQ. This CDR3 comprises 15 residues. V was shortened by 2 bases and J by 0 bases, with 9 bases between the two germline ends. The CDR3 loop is CASSFSGDSNQPQHF. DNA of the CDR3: TGCGCCAGCAGCTTTTCGGGGGATAGCAATCAGCCCCAGCATTTT.

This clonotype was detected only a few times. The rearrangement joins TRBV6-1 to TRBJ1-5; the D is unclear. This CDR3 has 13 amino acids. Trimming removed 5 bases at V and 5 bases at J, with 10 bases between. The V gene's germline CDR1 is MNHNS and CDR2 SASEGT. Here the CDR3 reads CASSKTWDQPQHF. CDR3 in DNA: TGTGCCAGCAGTAAAACTTGGGATCAGCCCCAGCATTTT.

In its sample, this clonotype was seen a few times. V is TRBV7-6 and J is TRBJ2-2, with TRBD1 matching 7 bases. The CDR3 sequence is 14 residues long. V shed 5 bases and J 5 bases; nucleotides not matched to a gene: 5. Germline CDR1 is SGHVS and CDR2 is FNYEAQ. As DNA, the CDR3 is TGTGCCAGCAGCCCCCCGACAGGGACCGGGGAGCTGTTTTTT. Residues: CASSPPTGTGELFF.

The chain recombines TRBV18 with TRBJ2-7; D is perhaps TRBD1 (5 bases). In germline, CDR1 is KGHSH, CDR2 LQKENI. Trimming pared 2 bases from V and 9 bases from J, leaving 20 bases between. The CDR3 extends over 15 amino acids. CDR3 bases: TGTGCCAGCTCACCAATAGGGGCCTCAGGAGACTGGCAGTACTTC. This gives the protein CASSPIGASGDWQYF.

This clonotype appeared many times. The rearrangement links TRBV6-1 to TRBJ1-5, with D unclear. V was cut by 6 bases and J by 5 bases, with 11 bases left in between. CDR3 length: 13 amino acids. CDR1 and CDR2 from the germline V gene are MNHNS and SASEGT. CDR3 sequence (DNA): TGTGCCAGCAGGGAATCAAATCATCAGCCCCAGCATTTT. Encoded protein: CASRESNHQPQHF.

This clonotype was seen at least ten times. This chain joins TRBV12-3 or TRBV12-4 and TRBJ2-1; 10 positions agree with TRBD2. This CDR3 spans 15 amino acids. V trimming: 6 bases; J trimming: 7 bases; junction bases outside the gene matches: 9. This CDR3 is CASSLLASGRNEQFF. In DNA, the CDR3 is TGTGCCAGCAGCTTATTGGCTAGCGGGAGAAATGAGCAGTTCTTC.

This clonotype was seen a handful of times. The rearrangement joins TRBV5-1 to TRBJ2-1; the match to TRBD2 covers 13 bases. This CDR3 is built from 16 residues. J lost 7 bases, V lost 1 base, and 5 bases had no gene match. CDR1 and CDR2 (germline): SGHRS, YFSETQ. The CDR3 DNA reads TGCGCCAGCAGCTTGCAGGGACTAGCGGGATTAAATGAGCAGTTCTTC. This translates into CASSLQGLAGLNEQFF.

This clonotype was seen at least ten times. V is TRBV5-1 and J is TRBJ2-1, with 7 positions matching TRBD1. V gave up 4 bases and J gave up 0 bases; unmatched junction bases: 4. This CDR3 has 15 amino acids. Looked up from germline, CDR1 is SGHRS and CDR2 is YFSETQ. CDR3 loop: CASSPGTDSYNEQFF. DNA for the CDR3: TGCGCCAGCAGCCCCGGGACAGACTCCTACAATGAGCAGTTCTTC.

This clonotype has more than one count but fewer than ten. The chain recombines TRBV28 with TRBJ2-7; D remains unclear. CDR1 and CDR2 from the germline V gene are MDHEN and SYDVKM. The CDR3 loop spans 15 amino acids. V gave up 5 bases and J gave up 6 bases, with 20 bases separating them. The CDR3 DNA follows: TGTGCCAGCAGTCCCCTCGATTTTGACGGACCCGAGCAGTACTTC. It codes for CASSPLDFDGPEQYF.

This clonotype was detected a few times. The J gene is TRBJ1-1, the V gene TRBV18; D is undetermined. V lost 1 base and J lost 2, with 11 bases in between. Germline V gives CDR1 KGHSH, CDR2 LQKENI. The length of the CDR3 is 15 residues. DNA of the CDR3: TGTGCCAGCTCACCACAGGATGGAAGAAACACTGAAGCTTTCTTT. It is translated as CASSPQDGRNTEAFF.

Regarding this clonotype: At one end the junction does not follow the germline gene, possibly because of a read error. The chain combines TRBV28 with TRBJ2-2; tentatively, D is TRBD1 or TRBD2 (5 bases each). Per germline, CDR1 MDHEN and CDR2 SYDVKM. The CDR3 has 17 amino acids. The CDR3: CASSLRGPIEPTRELFF. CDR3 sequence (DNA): TGTGCCAGCAGTTTGAGGGGCCCAATAGAACCCACCCGGGAGCTGTTTTTT.

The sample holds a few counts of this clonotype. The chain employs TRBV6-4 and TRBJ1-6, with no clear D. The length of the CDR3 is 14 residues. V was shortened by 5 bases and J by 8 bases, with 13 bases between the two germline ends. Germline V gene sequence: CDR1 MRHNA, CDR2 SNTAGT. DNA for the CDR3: TGTGCCAGCAGTTACTTGGACGGGCATTCACCCCTCCACTTT. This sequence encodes CASSYLDGHSPLHF.

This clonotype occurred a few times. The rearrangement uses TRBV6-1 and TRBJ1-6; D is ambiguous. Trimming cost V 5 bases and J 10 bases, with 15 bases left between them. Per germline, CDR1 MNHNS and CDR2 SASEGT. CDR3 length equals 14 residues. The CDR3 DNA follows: TGTGCCAGCAGTACCGGACTGAAGTTATCACCCCTCCACTTT. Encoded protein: CASSTGLKLSPLHF.

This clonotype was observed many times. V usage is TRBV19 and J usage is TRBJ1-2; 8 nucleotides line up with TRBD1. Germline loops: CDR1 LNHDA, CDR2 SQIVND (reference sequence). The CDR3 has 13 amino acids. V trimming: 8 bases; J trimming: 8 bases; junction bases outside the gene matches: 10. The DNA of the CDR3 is TGTGCCAGTTCTGCAGGGGGCGCGAAGGGCTACACCTTC. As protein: CASSAGGAKGYTF. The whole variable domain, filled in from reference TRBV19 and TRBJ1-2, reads DGGITQSPKYLFRKEGQNVTLSCEQNLNHDAMYWYRQDPGQGLRLIYYSQIVNDFQKGDIAEGYSVSREKKESFPLTVTSAQKNPTAFYLCASSAGGAKGYTFGSGTRLTVV.

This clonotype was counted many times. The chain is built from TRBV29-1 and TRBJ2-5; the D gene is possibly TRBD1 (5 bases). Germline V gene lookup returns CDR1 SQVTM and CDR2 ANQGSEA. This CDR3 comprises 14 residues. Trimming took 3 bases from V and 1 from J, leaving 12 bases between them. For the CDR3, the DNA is TGCAGCGTTGATTTGGGGCTGGTCCAAGAGACCCAGTACTTC. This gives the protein CSVDLGLVQETQYF.

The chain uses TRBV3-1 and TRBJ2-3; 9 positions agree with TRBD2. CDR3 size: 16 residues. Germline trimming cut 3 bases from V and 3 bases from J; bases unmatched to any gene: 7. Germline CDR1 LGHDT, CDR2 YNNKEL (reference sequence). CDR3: CASSHIAGVRTDTQYF. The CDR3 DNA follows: TGTGCCAGCAGCCACATAGCGGGAGTACGGACAGATACGCAGTATTTT.

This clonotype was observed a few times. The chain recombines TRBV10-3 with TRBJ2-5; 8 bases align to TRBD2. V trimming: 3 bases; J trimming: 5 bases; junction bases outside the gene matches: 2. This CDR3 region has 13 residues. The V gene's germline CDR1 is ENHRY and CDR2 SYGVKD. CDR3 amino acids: CAISDGLAETQYF. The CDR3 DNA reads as TGTGCCATCAGTGACGGACTAGCCGAGACCCAGTACTTC.

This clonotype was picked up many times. The CDR3 coding sequence is TGTGCCAGCAGTTTCGGGTTGAACTACGAGCAGTACTTC. Translated, it gives CASSFGLNYEQYF. The V call is TRBV28, the J call TRBJ2-7; D is unclear. This CDR3 contains 13 residues. The V end was cut by 3 bases, the J end by 3 bases, with 9 bases between. CDR1 and CDR2 from the germline V gene are MDHEN and SYDVKM.

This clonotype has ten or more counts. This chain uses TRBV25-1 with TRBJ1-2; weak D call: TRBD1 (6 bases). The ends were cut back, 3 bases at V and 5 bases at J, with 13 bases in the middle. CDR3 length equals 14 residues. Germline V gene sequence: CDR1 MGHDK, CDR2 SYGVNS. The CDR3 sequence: CASSESLTGYGYTF. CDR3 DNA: TGTGCCAGCAGTGAGTCCTTAACAGGGTATGGCTACACCTTC.